This T cell receptor (beta chain) was sequenced in a study of blood T cell repertoires in COVID-19. In the study overall: PBMCs, B-cell-depleted T cells, or T cells provided the cDNA or gDNA that made up the material.

The V gene's germline CDR1 is SGHAT and CDR2 FQNNGV. This CDR3 region has 12 residues. V was cut by 1 base and J by 14 bases, with 9 bases left in between. Profiling relied on immunoSEQ multiplex PCR, and the TCRdb table lists in-frame clones only, not all of them. Among tens of thousands of clones, roughly 85% were seen once, and the ten largest hold 3.5% to 4%. This clone appeared a single time. Specimen: peripheral blood. This TCR was sampled from a man aged 60 to 69 with acute or convalescent COVID-19. This chain links TRBV11-2 with TRBJ1-6, with unresolved D. Here the CDR3 DNA reads TGTGCCAGCAGCTTAGCCGGTCTCTCCCTCCACTTT. Translation gives CASSLAGLSLHF.